The sequence of this TCR beta chain was determined in a study of T-cell reconstitution after alpha-beta-depleted transplantation in children. V was clipped by 3 bases and J by 0 bases, with 12 bases between them. Germline V gene sequence: CDR1 SGHTA, CDR2 FQGNSA. The CDR3 consists of 16 residues. This clonotype was seen ten or more times. Unique molecular identifiers were built into the TCRbeta library. TCRdb re-analysed the PCR reads in MiXCR, keeping a single row per CDR3 protein. Of roughly 200,000 distinct CDR3 sequences listed, about 15% were seen once; the top ten hold 13%. The sample here was PBMCs from the stem cell graft donor, taken from the stem cell graft. The TCR comes from a human donor who donated a stem cell graft to a child with acute lymphoblastic leukemia. The V gene is TRBV7-2, the J gene TRBJ2-1, with D possibly matching TRBD2 (6 bases). For the CDR3, the DNA is TGTGCCAGCAGCTTTGTTGGGGGAGGCTCCTACAATGAGCAGTTCTTC. It encodes CASSFVGGGSYNEQFF.